This TCR beta chain is drawn from a study of early T cells in non-severe SARS-CoV-2 infection. For the study at large: Sequencing was performed on bulk RNA from unsorted whole blood, leaving chains unpaired. Study-wide points: In VDJdb matching, anti-spike CD8 responses were favored while private and CD4 specificities went missing.

CDR3 length equals 13 residues. Per the germline V gene, CDR1 is DFQATT and CDR2 is SNEGSKA (reference sequence). Trimming stripped 6 bases from V and 8 bases from J, with 17 bases between. Attached unique molecular identifiers marked individual cDNA molecules. Using its own MiXCR run on the 5' RACE reads, TCRdb lists one record per CDR3 protein. Among more than 50,000 distinct CDR3 sequences listed, around 5.2% were seen once. This clonotype occurred many times. The antigen is undetermined. This clonotype originated in an adult who was a healthcare worker with PCR-confirmed SARS-CoV-2 infection or an uninfected control (not recorded which). The specimen sequenced was whole blood. The rearrangement uses TRBV20-1 and TRBJ2-1, with D hard to call. Here the CDR3 DNA reads TGCAGTGCCTCTTGGGCGTTATATGATGAGCAGTTCTTC. It is translated as CSASWALYDEQFF.